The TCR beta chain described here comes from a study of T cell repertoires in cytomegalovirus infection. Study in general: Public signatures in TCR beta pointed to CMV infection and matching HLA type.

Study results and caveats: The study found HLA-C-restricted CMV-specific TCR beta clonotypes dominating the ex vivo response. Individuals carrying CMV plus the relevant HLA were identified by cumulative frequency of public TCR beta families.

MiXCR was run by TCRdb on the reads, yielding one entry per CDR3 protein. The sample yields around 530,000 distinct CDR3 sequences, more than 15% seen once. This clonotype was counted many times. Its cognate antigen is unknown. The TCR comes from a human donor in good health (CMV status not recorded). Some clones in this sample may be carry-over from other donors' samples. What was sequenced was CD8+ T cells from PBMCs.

The CDR3 spells CASRSRRLARQGGNEQFF. As DNA, the CDR3 is TGTGCCAGTAGATCCCGGAGACTAGCGAGACAGGGGGGCAATGAGCAGTTCTTC. The gene calls are TRBV19 and TRBJ2-1, with D possibly TRBD1 on 9 matching bases. Germline V gene sequence: CDR1 LNHDA, CDR2 SQIVND (reference sequence). V was clipped by 6 bases and J by 6 bases, with 27 bases between them. The CDR3 loop spans 18 amino acids. The full variable domain, with the rest looked up from reference TRBV19 and TRBJ2-1, is DGGITQSPKYLFRKEGQNVTLSCEQNLNHDAMYWYRQDPGQGLRLIYYSQIVNDFQKGDIAEGYSVSREKKESFPLTVTSAQKNPTAFYLCASRSRRLARQGGNEQFFGPGTRLTVL.